Listed below are T cell receptor beta chains from one sample, sequenced in a study of monozygotic twins with cystic fibrosis. Generated by immunoSEQ multiplex PCR, the TCRdb table keeps only in-frame clones and is missing some. The repertoire consists of about 14,000 clones, with about 85% occurring once and the leading ten covering 1.1%. What was sequenced was blood. Receptor source: a boy aged 5-17 years with cystic fibrosis. Each CDR3 is given with its conserved first and last residue.

j_call	v_call	cdr3_aa
TRBJ2-5	TRBV18	CASSPGQIQETQYF
TRBJ1-2	TRBV2	CASRRQGGMYGYTF
TRBJ2-2	TRBV27	CASSLGTGELFF
TRBJ2-1	TRBV6-5	CASRTRGGTYNEQFF
TRBJ2-5	TRBV6-1	CASSGQGASQYF
TRBJ2-5	TRBV28	CASSTYETQYF
TRBJ1-1	TRBV7-9	CASSRGDGNTEAFF
TRBJ2-2	TRBV9	CASSVVDSGTGELFF
TRBJ1-4	TRBV6-1	CASRTGGEEKLFF
TRBJ2-5	TRBV2	CASSLTTSQETQYF
TRBJ2-1	TRBV5-1	CASSLESGIGDEQFF
TRBJ2-7	TRBV4-1	CASSQAFPQGEDWYEQYF
TRBJ1-2	TRBV4-1	CASSQPWGIYGYTF
TRBJ2-7	TRBV4-2	CASSQEPSYEQYF
TRBJ2-7	TRBV10-3	CAISGGSHEQYF
TRBJ2-1	TRBV28	CASSFAGGDNEQFF
TRBJ1-2	TRBV6-5	CASSFDTGRWGGYTF
TRBJ2-3	TRBV9	CASSVHSGMVDTQYF
TRBJ1-1	TRBV7-6	CASSLGVRGTEAFF
TRBJ2-7	TRBV25-1	CASSSRDGSSYEQYF
TRBJ2-2	TRBV28	CASSFRNTGELFF
TRBJ2-7	TRBV6-5	CASLAGGGYEQYF
TRBJ1-5	TRBV2	CASSETDYSNQPQHF
TRBJ1-5	TRBV27	CASSLVMTGRLRRPQHF
TRBJ1-4	TRBV5-1	CASSLDGSNEKLFF
TRBJ1-3	TRBV5-4	CASSWAGGAGNTIYF
TRBJ1-1	TRBV11-2	CASSRDAAYTEAFF
TRBJ1-2	TRBV5-1	CASSPDGGRFDGYTF
TRBJ2-5	TRBV5-1	CASRYGERGSSETQYF
TRBJ1-2	TRBV11-1	CASSLWGPTGYTF
TRBJ2-3	TRBV2	CASSEVPTSTDTQYF
TRBJ2-7	TRBV5-1	CASSLAPSTGSHEQYF
TRBJ2-5	TRBV6-1	CASSVGTQETQYF
TRBJ2-5	TRBV6-5	CAKGRAGEQYF
TRBJ2-2	TRBV9	CASSIANTGELFF
TRBJ2-1	TRBV15	CATSRPGLAGGNEQFF
TRBJ2-1	TRBV7-9	CASSLRRGAYNEQFF
TRBJ1-5	TRBV18	CASSLGLQPQHF
TRBJ1-1	TRBV19	CASSTGTFIEAFF
TRBJ2-4	TRBV7-9	CASSLGGQGEDWADIQYF
TRBJ2-5	TRBV7-9	CASSFGQDSQETQYF
TRBJ1-1	TRBV18	CASSPRTGGPRGTEAFF
TRBJ2-2	TRBV7-9	CASPLYGDRVNTGELFF
TRBJ2-2	TRBV5-6	CASSEYGQAANTGELFF
TRBJ1-1	TRBV7-9	CASSGQGGNTEAFF
TRBJ2-1	TRBV7-8	CASSLVGRDYNEQFF